Presented here are 8 T cell receptor beta chains from one specimen sequenced in a study of neurological immune-mediated disorders. Each CDR3 protein gets one entry after TCRdb re-called the 5' RACE reads with MiXCR. The sample yields approximately 48,000 distinct CDR3 sequences, around 3.3% seen once. The sample comprised PBMCs. The receptors originated from a woman aged 45-65 years with multiple sclerosis.

In this sample, this clonotype turned up many times. V and J are TRBV6-5 and TRBJ2-4; no clear D. The germline gives CDR1 MNHEY, CDR2 SVGAGI. The germline V and J ends were trimmed by 9 bases and 1 base, with 13 bases remaining between them. The CDR3 loop spans 14 amino acids. CDR3 in amino acids: CASRSPRAKNIQYF. DNA for the CDR3: TGTGCCAGTCGCTCCCCCCGGGCCAAAAACATTCAGTACTTC.

This clonotype has at least ten counts. The genes are TRBV10-3 and TRBJ2-3; D tentatively fits TRBD1 or TRBD2 (5 bases each). From germline, CDR1 is ENHRY and CDR2 SYGVKD. Trimming shortened V by 8 bases and J by 2 bases, and 11 bases separated the two germline ends. The CDR3 has 13 residues. This chain's CDR3 is CAISWGNTDTQYF. Here the CDR3 DNA reads TGTGCCATCTCGTGGGGGAACACAGATACGCAGTATTTT.

This clonotype was detected ten times or more. V and J are TRBV3-1 and TRBJ2-6; a weak D match, TRBD1 (7 bases). This CDR3 region has 20 residues. The V gene's germline CDR1 is LGHDT and CDR2 YNNKEL (reference sequence). The V end was cut by 4 bases, the J end by 0 bases, with 22 bases between. The CDR3: CASSLRWGDSPFSGANVLTF. The CDR3 nucleotides are TGTGCCAGCAGCCTACGGTGGGGGGACAGCCCCTTCTCTGGGGCCAACGTCCTGACTTTC.

This clonotype came up many times. This chain links TRBV7-3 with TRBJ2-2; TRBD2 might be the D (6 bases). This CDR3 is built from 14 residues. V dropped 2 bases and J dropped 7 bases, with 11 bases sitting between them. CDR1 SGHTA and CDR2 FQGTGA come from the germline V gene. Written as DNA, the CDR3 is TGTGCCAGCAGCTTAGCGGGATGGGTCGGGGAGCTGTTTTTT. Translated: CASSLAGWVGELFF.

The sample holds many counts of this clonotype. This chain links TRBV3-1 with TRBJ1-1; 7 nucleotides agree with TRBD1. Unmatched junction bases numbered 9, after V lost 7 bases and J lost 1 base. Looked up from germline, CDR1 is LGHDT and CDR2 is YNNKEL (reference sequence). The CDR3 is 15 residues long. The CDR3 loop reads CASTETGTENTEAFF. The CDR3 region has the DNA TGTGCCAGCACCGAAACCGGGACAGAGAACACTGAAGCTTTCTTT.

This clonotype was recorded at least ten times. The chain couples TRBV20-1 to TRBJ2-7, with 9 bases fitting TRBD1. The CDR3 totals 15 residues. Germline CDR1 is DFQATT and CDR2 is SNEGSKA (reference sequence). Germline trimming cut 2 bases from V and 5 bases from J; bases unmatched to any gene: 10. The CDR3 spells CSARHPGTGFNEQYF. In DNA form, the CDR3 reads TGCAGTGCTAGACACCCCGGGACAGGGTTCAACGAGCAGTACTTC.

This clonotype has ten or more counts. J is TRBJ2-7 and V is TRBV20-1, with TRBD2 identical over 9 bases. This CDR3 spans 16 amino acids. Germline V lookup: CDR1 DFQATT, CDR2 SNEGSKA (reference sequence). The V and J ends lost 3 bases and 0 bases, in that order; junction bases with no gene match: 9. The CDR3 loop reads CSASIRASGTSYEQYF. CDR3 DNA: TGCAGTGCTAGTATAAGGGCTAGCGGGACCTCCTACGAGCAGTACTTC.

This clonotype was detected ten times or more. This rearrangement joins TRBV24-1 to TRBJ2-5, with D perhaps TRBD2 (5 bases). The V gene's germline CDR1 is KGHDR and CDR2 SFDVKD. The CDR3 runs to 15 residues. Trimming pared 9 bases from V and 4 bases from J, leaving 20 bases between. CDR3 DNA: TGTGCCACCTTCCTAGCCGGTAGGCTCCCAGAGACCCAGTACTTC. Protein product: CATFLAGRLPETQYF.